These 25 T cell receptor beta chains originate from one sample sequenced in a study of blood T cell repertoires in COVID-19. Profiled with immunoSEQ multiplex PCR; TCRdb holds only in-frame clones, not every one. The data show 200,000 to 250,000 clones, 70% to 90% seen once. The sequenced material came from peripheral blood. The receptors originated from a man aged 55-75 years with acute or convalescent COVID-19.

This clone appeared once. The rearrangement uses TRBV14 and TRBJ1-6, with TRBD1 matching over 7 bases. Germline V CDR1 and CDR2: SGHDN, FVKESK. This CDR3 contains 16 residues. The ends lost 6 bases at V and 7 bases at J; junction bases unmatched: 12. As DNA, the CDR3 is TGTGCCAGCAGTTCCCTCGGAGGGGGCAGGAATTCACCCCTCCACTTT. This sequence encodes CASSSLGGGRNSPLHF.

The chain employs TRBV20-1 and TRBJ1-1, with D possibly matching TRBD1 (5 bases). The ends were cut back, 8 bases at V and 7 bases at J, with 11 bases in the middle. Germline values: CDR1 DFQATT, CDR2 SNEGSKA (reference sequence). CDR3 length: 10 amino acids. CDR3: CSPDSHEAFF. The CDR3 DNA sequence: TGCAGTCCCGACAGCCATGAAGCTTTCTTT.

The chain is built from TRBV7-8 and TRBJ2-4; D is ambiguous. Germline V lookup: CDR1 SGHVS, CDR2 FQNEAQ. The V end lost 5 bases, the J end lost 8 bases, and 10 bases lay between the germline ends. The CDR3 has 12 residues. CDR3: CASSREDDIQYF. The CDR3 DNA reads as TGTGCCAGCAGCCGCGAGGATGACATTCAGTACTTC.

CDR3 bases: TGTGCCAGCAGCTTAGGTCAGGGGGTCTACAATGAGCAGTTCTTC. Encoded protein: CASSLGQGVYNEQFF. The chain recombines TRBV7-9 with TRBJ2-1; 7 nucleotides agree with TRBD1. The CDR3 is made up of 15 amino acids. The junction had 3 bases not matched to a gene; V was cut back by 1 base and J by 3 bases. Germline CDR1 SEHNR, CDR2 FQNEAQ (reference sequence).

With regard to this clone: Other nucleotide sequences from this sample produce the same CDR3. The gene calls are TRBV24-1 and TRBJ2-7; 8 bases are a match to TRBD1. The CDR3 is made up of 13 amino acids. The V gene end was trimmed by 4 bases and the J gene end by 5 bases; junction bases not matched to a gene: 3. Germline loops: CDR1 KGHDR, CDR2 SFDVKD. This CDR3 reads CATSDSDRDEQYF. CDR3 coding DNA: TGTGCCACCAGTGACTCGGACAGGGACGAGCAGTACTTC.

The chain couples TRBV4-2 to TRBJ2-1; 7 nucleotides align to TRBD1. Germline V gene data show CDR1 as LGHNA and CDR2 as YNFKEQ. The J segment lost 7 bases and the V segment lost 4 bases, leaving 13 bases of the junction unmatched. The CDR3 runs 16 residues. Here the CDR3 DNA reads TGTGCCAGCAGCCCTGGTCTGCTAGCACAGGGGAATGAGCAGTTCTTC. It codes for CASSPGLLAQGNEQFF.

This clone was observed a single time. This rearrangement joins TRBV5-5 to TRBJ2-1; TRBD2 matches 14 bases. The CDR3 is 16 residues long. CDR1 and CDR2 from the germline V gene are SGHKS and YYEKEE (reference sequence). V was clipped by 4 bases and J by 9 bases; unmatched bases: 9. The CDR3: CASSLATSGRVGEQFF. In nucleotides, the CDR3 is TGTGCCAGCAGCCTAGCGACTAGCGGGAGGGTTGGTGAGCAGTTCTTC.

There are a few counts of this clone. Here the CDR3 reads CASSDTTSGRTADTQYF. Written as DNA, the CDR3 is TGTGCCAGCAGTGACACAACTAGCGGGAGGACCGCAGATACGCAGTATTTT. The rearrangement links TRBV6-4 to TRBJ2-3; 12 bases align to TRBD2. This CDR3 spans 17 amino acids. V dropped 2 bases and J dropped 4; count of bases not matched to a gene: 7. Germline V CDR1 and CDR2: MRHNA, SNTAGT.

This clone was observed at least ten times. The V call is TRBV14, the J call TRBJ1-2; D remains unclear. The CDR3 sequence is 14 residues long. With 1 base removed from V and 4 bases from J, the gap between germline ends came to 10 bases. CDR1 is SGHDN, CDR2 FVKESK, per germline. CDR3 in DNA: TGTGCCAGCAGCCAAGCGCGGGGATCCTATGGCTACACCTTC. This gives the protein CASSQARGSYGYTF.

There are a few counts of this clone. V usage is TRBV10-3 and J usage is TRBJ1-6; D is ambiguous. Trimming stripped 0 bases from V and 4 bases from J, with 7 bases between. The CDR3 covers 15 residues. In germline, CDR1 is ENHRY, CDR2 SYGVKD. CDR3 loop: CAISESRGYNSPLHF. The CDR3 DNA follows: TGTGCCATCAGTGAGTCGCGGGGTTATAATTCACCCCTCCACTTT.

This chain joins TRBV11-3 and TRBJ2-7; D gene unclear. Trimming removed 1 base from V and 6 bases from J, with 7 bases in between. Germline loops: CDR1 SGHNT, CDR2 YENEEA. The CDR3 is made up of 12 amino acids. CDR3 sequence reads: CASSLVQVEQYF. As DNA, the CDR3 is TGTGCCAGCAGCTTAGTGCAGGTCGAGCAGTACTTC.

The CDR3 sequence is CASSIVGRGPRAGDNEQFF. The CDR3 DNA follows: TGTGCCAGTAGTATAGTCGGCAGGGGGCCGCGTGCGGGAGACAATGAGCAGTTCTTC. J is TRBJ2-1 and V is TRBV19, with D perhaps TRBD1 (8 bases). Germline V gives CDR1 LNHDA, CDR2 SQIVND (reference sequence). V was clipped by 1 base and J by 5 bases, with 24 bases between them. The CDR3 totals 19 residues.

The rearrangement links TRBV4-3 to TRBJ2-5; D gene ambiguous. CDR1 is LGHNA and CDR2 is YSLEER in the germline V gene. This CDR3 has 14 amino acids. The V end was cut by 0 bases, the J end by 2 bases, with 7 bases between. The CDR3, as DNA: TGCGCCAGCAGCCAAGACGTCTTACAAGAGACCCAGTACTTC. Translated: CASSQDVLQETQYF.

This rearrangement joins TRBV7-9 to TRBJ1-2; D is unresolved. CDR1 is SEHNR, CDR2 FQNEAQ, per germline (reference sequence). CDR3 length: 14 amino acids. V lost 4 bases, J lost 5 bases, and 14 bases lay in between. The chain's CDR3 is CASSSLAERYGYTF. As DNA, the CDR3 is TGTGCCAGCAGCTCCCTTGCGGAACGATATGGCTACACCTTC.

The chain combines TRBV10-2 with TRBJ1-5; D is uncertain. Germline CDR1 reads WSHSY; CDR2 reads SAAADI. This CDR3 region has 15 residues. Trimming pared 0 bases from V and 7 bases from J, leaving 13 bases between. In DNA, the CDR3 is TGCGCCAGCAGTGAGTCAGCCCCCGGGGAGCAGCCCCAGCATTTT. Its protein product is CASSESAPGEQPQHF.

This chain uses TRBV7-3 with TRBJ2-1; 8 bases map to TRBD2. V was pared by 7 bases and J by 1 base, with 9 bases of the junction left unmatched. The CDR3 sequence is 16 residues long. Germline loops: CDR1 SGHTA, CDR2 FQGTGA. CDR3: CASNTRGGRSYNEQFF. DNA for the CDR3: TGTGCCAGCAACACCCGGGGGGGCAGGTCCTACAATGAGCAGTTCTTC.

The chain uses TRBV12-3 or TRBV12-4 and TRBJ1-1; 9 positions match TRBD1. The CDR3 totals 12 residues. Unmatched junction bases numbered 3, after V lost 3 bases and J lost 10 bases. The CDR3 is CASSLGQGGAFF. The CDR3 DNA reads TGTGCCAGCAGTTTGGGACAGGGAGGAGCTTTCTTT.

V usage is TRBV7-9 and J usage is TRBJ1-6; the D gene is possibly TRBD1 (5 bases). The CDR3 is 14 residues long. Trimming cost V 6 bases and J 7 bases, with 13 bases left between them. CDR1 is SEHNR and CDR2 is FQNEAQ in the germline V gene (reference sequence). CDR3 sequence: CASRSTETNSPLHF. For the CDR3, the DNA is TGTGCCAGCAGGTCGACAGAAACAAATTCACCCCTCCACTTT.

The rearrangement links TRBV18 to TRBJ1-4; D may be TRBD1 (5 bases). In germline, CDR1 is KGHSH, CDR2 LQKENI. This CDR3 is 15 amino acids long. The ends were cut back, 0 bases at V and 3 bases at J, with 8 bases in the middle. CDR3 region: CASSPPGQSNEKLFF. CDR3 DNA: TGTGCCAGCTCACCACCGGGGCAGTCTAATGAAAAACTGTTTTTT.

The chain is built from TRBV4-1 and TRBJ1-2, with 9 bases aligning to TRBD1. Trimming at V came to 4 bases and at J to 0 bases, leaving 6 bases not matched to a gene. Germline V lookup: CDR1 MGHRA, CDR2 YSYEKL. The CDR3 loop spans 16 amino acids. The CDR3 region is CASSPIGDRANYGYTF. The CDR3 coding sequence is TGCGCCAGCAGCCCTATAGGGGACAGGGCTAACTATGGCTACACCTTC.

For this clone: A junction end diverges from the germline sequence, so it may reflect a read error. V and J are TRBV24-1 and TRBJ2-7; TRBD1 matches at 7 bases. This CDR3 has 13 residues. Germline-derived CDR1 and CDR2 are KGHDR and SFDVKD. The CDR3 spells CATGETGSYEQYF. The CDR3 bases are TGTGCCACCGGTGAGACAGGGTCCTACGAGCAGTACTTC.

The rearrangement links TRBV25-1 to TRBJ2-1; the match to TRBD2 covers 14 bases. CDR3 length: 14 residues. Germline V gene sequence: CDR1 MGHDK, CDR2 SYGVNS. V shed 7 bases and J 7 bases; nucleotides not matched to a gene: 3. This CDR3 is CASTGLAGGNEQFF. CDR3 DNA sequence: TGTGCCAGCACTGGACTAGCGGGAGGAAATGAGCAGTTCTTC.

The rearrangement links TRBV24-1 to TRBJ2-3, with TRBD2 as a possible D gene (6 bases). Germline CDR1 and CDR2: KGHDR and SFDVKD. The CDR3 is 13 residues long. V was pared by 9 bases and J by 0 bases, with 9 bases between. The CDR3 DNA reads as TGTGCCACCGGAGGGGATAGCACAGATACGCAGTATTTT. Translation gives CATGGDSTDTQYF.

This sequence joins TRBV10-3 and TRBJ1-2; D is possibly TRBD1 (5 bases). Germline CDR1 ENHRY, CDR2 SYGVKD. Trimming cost V 2 bases and J 0 bases, with 10 bases left between them. The CDR3 extends over 15 amino acids. CDR3 coding DNA: TGTGCCATCAGTGAGGGGGGGAATCCTAACTATGGCTACACCTTC. Protein sequence: CAISEGGNPNYGYTF.

V is TRBV28 and J is TRBJ2-1; 8 nucleotides align to TRBD1. CDR1 MDHEN and CDR2 SYDVKM come from the germline V gene. This CDR3 is built from 17 residues. With 4 bases clipped from V and 3 bases from J, the junction kept 11 bases outside the gene matches. Here the CDR3 reads CASSSSRQGTSYNEQFF. The CDR3 DNA sequence: TGTGCCAGCAGTTCCTCCAGACAGGGGACGAGCTACAATGAGCAGTTCTTC.